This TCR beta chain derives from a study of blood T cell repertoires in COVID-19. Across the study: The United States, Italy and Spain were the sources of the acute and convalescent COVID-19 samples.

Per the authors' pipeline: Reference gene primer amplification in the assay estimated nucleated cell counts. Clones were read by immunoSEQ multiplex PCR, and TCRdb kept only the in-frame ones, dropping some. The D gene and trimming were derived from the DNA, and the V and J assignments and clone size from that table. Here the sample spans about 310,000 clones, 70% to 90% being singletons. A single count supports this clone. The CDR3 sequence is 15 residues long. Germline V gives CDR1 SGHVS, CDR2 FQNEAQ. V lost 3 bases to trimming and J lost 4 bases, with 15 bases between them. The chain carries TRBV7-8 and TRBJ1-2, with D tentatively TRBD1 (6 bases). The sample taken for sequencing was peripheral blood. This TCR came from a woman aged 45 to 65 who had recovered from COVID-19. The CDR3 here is CASSFGGQSSYGYTF. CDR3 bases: TGTGCCAGCAGCTTTGGAGGACAGTCTTCCTATGGCTACACCTTC.